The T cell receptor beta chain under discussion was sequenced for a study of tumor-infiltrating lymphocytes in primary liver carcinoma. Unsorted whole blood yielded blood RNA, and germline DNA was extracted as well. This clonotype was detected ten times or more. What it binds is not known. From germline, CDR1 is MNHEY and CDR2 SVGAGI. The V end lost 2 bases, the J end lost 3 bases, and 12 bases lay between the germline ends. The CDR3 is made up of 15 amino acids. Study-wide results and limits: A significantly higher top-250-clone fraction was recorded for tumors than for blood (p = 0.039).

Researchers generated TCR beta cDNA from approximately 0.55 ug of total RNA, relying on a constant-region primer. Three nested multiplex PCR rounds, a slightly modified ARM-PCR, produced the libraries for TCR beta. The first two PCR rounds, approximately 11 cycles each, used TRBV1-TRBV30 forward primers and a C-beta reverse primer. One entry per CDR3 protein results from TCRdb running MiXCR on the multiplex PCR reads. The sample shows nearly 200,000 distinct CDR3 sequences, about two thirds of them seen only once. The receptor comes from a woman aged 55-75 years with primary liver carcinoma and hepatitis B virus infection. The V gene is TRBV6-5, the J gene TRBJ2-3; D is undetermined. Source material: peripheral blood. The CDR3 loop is CASSYVGAETDTQYF. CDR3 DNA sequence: TGTGCCAGCAGTTACGTGGGCGCGGAGACAGATACGCAGTATTTT.